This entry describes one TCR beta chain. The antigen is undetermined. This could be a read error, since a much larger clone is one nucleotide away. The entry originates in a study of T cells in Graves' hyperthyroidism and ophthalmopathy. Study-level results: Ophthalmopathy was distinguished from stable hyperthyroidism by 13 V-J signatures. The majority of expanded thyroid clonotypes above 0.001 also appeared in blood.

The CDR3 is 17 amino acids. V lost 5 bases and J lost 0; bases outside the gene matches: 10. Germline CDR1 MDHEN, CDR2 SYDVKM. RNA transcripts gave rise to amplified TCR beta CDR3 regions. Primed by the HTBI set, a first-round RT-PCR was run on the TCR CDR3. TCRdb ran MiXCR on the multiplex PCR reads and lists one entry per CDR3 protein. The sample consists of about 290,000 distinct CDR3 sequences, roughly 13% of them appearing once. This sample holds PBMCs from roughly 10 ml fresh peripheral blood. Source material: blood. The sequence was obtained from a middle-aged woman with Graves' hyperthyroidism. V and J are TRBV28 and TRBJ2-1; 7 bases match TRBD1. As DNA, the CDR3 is TGTGCCAGCAGTATAACAGGGGCTGCGAGCTCCTACAATGAGCAGTTCTTC. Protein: CASSITGAASSYNEQFF.